This passage covers 9 T cell receptor beta chains from one sample sequenced in a study of blood T cell repertoires in COVID-19. Assay used: immunoSEQ multiplex PCR; TCRdb lists only in-frame clones, some missing. The sample lists some 290,000 clones, about nine tenths seen once, with roughly 2.2% in the top ten. Material: peripheral blood. The receptors here all came from a woman aged 50 to 60 who had recovered from COVID-19.

This chain joins TRBV7-6 and TRBJ2-3; TRBD2 matches 10 bases. V was clipped by 1 base and J by 6 bases; unmatched bases: 10. CDR3 length: 17 residues. The germline V gene encodes CDR1 SGHVS and CDR2 FNYEAQ. The CDR3 DNA sequence: TGTGCCAGCAGCTTAGGTCCAGCGGGAGGGCCACGGGATACGCAGTATTTT. Translation gives CASSLGPAGGPRDTQYF.

The chain is built from TRBV9 and TRBJ2-5; D is possibly TRBD2 (7 bases). Germline V gene lookup returns CDR1 SGDLS and CDR2 YYNGEE. V was clipped by 0 bases and J by 5 bases, with 17 bases between them. The CDR3 extends over 16 amino acids. The CDR3 DNA reads TGTGCCAGCAGCGTAGCTCCTACAGGGAGGGAGGAGACCCAGTACTTC. Its translation is CASSVAPTGREETQYF.

This sequence joins TRBV5-1 and TRBJ1-1, with TRBD1 as a possible D gene (5 bases). Germline CDR1 and CDR2: SGHRS and YFSETQ. Trimming took off 0 bases at V and 1 base at J, with 13 bases between the two ends. CDR3 length: 16 amino acids. Here the CDR3 reads CASSLDYRWANTEAFF. CDR3 sequence (DNA): TGCGCCAGCAGCTTGGACTACAGGTGGGCGAACACTGAAGCTTTCTTT.

This rearrangement joins TRBV4-2 to TRBJ2-2; the match to TRBD2 covers 14 bases. This CDR3 is 16 amino acids long. The V gene's germline CDR1 is LGHNA and CDR2 YNFKEQ. The trim removed 6 bases at V and 7 bases at J, leaving 7 bases unmatched. This chain's CDR3 is CASSLTSGRAIGELFF. The DNA of the CDR3 is TGTGCCAGCAGTCTGACTAGCGGGAGGGCAATCGGGGAGCTGTTTTTT.

To note about this clone: Other DNA variants within this sample encode the same CDR3. The V call is TRBV28, the J call TRBJ1-1; a possible D gene is TRBD1 (5 bases). Trimming left V 6 bases short and J 0 bases short, with 8 bases between. Germline-derived CDR1 and CDR2 are MDHEN and SYDVKM. The CDR3 is 13 residues long. The CDR3 DNA sequence: TGTGCCAGCAGCGACAGCTTGAACACTGAAGCTTTCTTT. This encodes CASSDSLNTEAFF.

The chain couples TRBV24-1 to TRBJ2-1; tentative D call: TRBD1 (5 bases). Looked up from germline, CDR1 is KGHDR and CDR2 is SFDVKD. The CDR3 is 15 amino acids. V dropped 2 bases and J dropped 7 bases, with 14 bases sitting between them. CDR3 DNA: TGTGCCACCAGTGATTCGCAGGGTCATCAAAATGAGCAGTTCTTC. Protein product: CATSDSQGHQNEQFF.

Details on this clone: The sample holds other DNA sequences that translate to the same CDR3. CDR3 sequence: CASSLLGDRTYEQYF. DNA for the CDR3: TGTGCCAGCAGTTTATTGGGGGACAGAACCTACGAGCAGTACTTC. The chain has TRBV27 and TRBJ2-7; TRBD1 matches 7 bases. The CDR3 length is 15 residues. J lost 2 bases, V lost 1 base, and 5 bases had no gene match. Germline V gene sequence: CDR1 MNHEY, CDR2 SMNVEV (reference sequence).

Details on this clone: Other nucleotide sequences from this sample produce the same CDR3. J is TRBJ1-2 and V is TRBV5-1; TRBD1 aligns across 10 bases. Germline V gives CDR1 SGHRS, CDR2 YFSETQ. Trimming took 4 bases from V and 6 from J; bases not matched to a gene: 3. The CDR3 sequence is 13 residues long. CDR3 in DNA: TGCGCCAGCAGCCTAGGACAGGGGGATGGCTACACCTTC. Its translation: CASSLGQGDGYTF.

V and J are TRBV9 and TRBJ1-1; D gene uncertain. The V and J ends lost 3 bases and 1 base respectively, with 7 bases between them. The CDR3 runs to 13 residues. Germline V gene sequence: CDR1 SGDLS, CDR2 YYNGEE. Here the CDR3 DNA reads TGTGCCAGCAGCGAGGCGGCGAACACTGAAGCTTTCTTT. Its translation is CASSEAANTEAFF.